This TCR beta chain was found in a study of radiotherapy plus CTLA-4 blockade in lung cancer. V dropped 7 bases and J dropped 7 bases, with 17 bases sitting between them. CDR1 and CDR2 (germline): MNHEY, SVGAGI. The CDR3 has 13 amino acids. The table came from immunoSEQ multiplex PCR; TCRdb's copy has only in-frame clones and leaves some out. In the table there are about 88,000 clones, roughly 78% of which are singletons. Findings and limits, study-wide: Per reports, early blood T cell clone dynamics, plus interferon-beta, forecast response most strongly.

Regarding this clone: Its antigen is not known.

Patients in the study, people with chemo-refractory metastatic non-small-cell lung cancer, received focal radiation plus ipilimumab CTLA-4 blockade. Sample: peripheral blood, taken from a patient treated with radiotherapy plus ipilimumab. J is TRBJ2-7 and V is TRBV6-5; D may be TRBD2 (5 bases). The clonotype originates from a human donor with non-small cell lung cancer that progressed on radiotherapy plus ipilimumab. Here the CDR3 reads CASTERALGEQYF. Here the CDR3 DNA reads TGTGCCAGCACCGAGAGGGCCCTCGGGGAGCAGTACTTC.